This TCR beta chain originates from a study of CD8+CD57+ T cells in acquired aplastic anemia. Unmatched junction bases numbered 14, after V lost 8 bases and J lost 7 bases. Germline V gene lookup returns CDR1 SNHLY and CDR2 FYNNEI. The CDR3 has 15 residues. Study results and limitations: Significant differences in CD8+ Simpson's diversity were not observed between patients and controls. Between patients and controls, around 27 CD8+ CDR3 sequences were found in common.

This clonotype was detected many times. Antigen unknown. The TCR beta profiling, which covered VDJ combination and CDR3 sequence, was carried out using genomic DNA as the template. Via MiXCR, TCRdb re-called the reads, giving one row per CDR3 protein. Altogether roughly 500,000 distinct CDR3 sequences are present, under 40% being singletons, with the ten largest covering less than 1%. For sequencing, patients were chosen who had shown expansion of CD8+CD57+ cells by flow cytometry. J is TRBJ2-1 and V is TRBV2, with 7 nucleotides matching TRBD1. This sequence was found in a human donor with aplastic anemia. Sequenced material: sorted CD4+, CD8+, or CD8+CD57+ T cells (not recorded which) from PBMCs. This CDR3 reads CASCHSRDRVNEQFF. Written as DNA, the CDR3 is TGTGCCAGCTGTCATTCTCGAGACAGGGTTAATGAGCAGTTCTTC.